These T cell receptor beta chains were read from a single sample in a study of vaccination effects on CD4 cells after COVID-19. Produced via immunoSEQ multiplex PCR; TCRdb's table is partial and in-frame only. Of 20,000 to 25,000 clones in the sample, roughly four fifths are singletons; the top ten hold roughly 5.7%. These TCRs are of unknown antigen specificity. This sample comprised CD4+ T cells from PBMCs cultured with SARS-CoV-2 spike peptides, obtained after COVID-19 vaccination. The origin of the receptors is a human donor who received a COVID-19 vaccine. Some clones in this sample may be carry-over from other donors' samples. Each CDR3 is given with its conserved first and last residue. Each record gives: V gene, clone size, J gene, D gene, CDR3 DNA, CDR3 protein. D genes are given only for firm matches. Clone sizes are given selectively: once, few, many, or a class where the clone is expanded.

V gene: TRBV9
clone size: -
J gene: TRBJ2-3
D gene: TRBD1
CDR3 DNA: TGTGCCAGCAGCGTAGCCCTCCAGGGGGCTAGCACAGATACGCAGTATTTT
CDR3 protein: CASSVALQGASTDTQYF

V gene: TRBV18
clone size: -
J gene: TRBJ1-1
D gene: -
CDR3 DNA: TGTGCCAGCTCACCCCTCATCTTACAGGGTGCGAACACTGAAGCTTTCTTT
CDR3 protein: CASSPLILQGANTEAFF

V gene: TRBV28
clone size: -
J gene: TRBJ1-5
D gene: -
CDR3 DNA: TGTGCCAGCACGGAGGGTCAGCCCCAGCATTTT
CDR3 protein: CASTEGQPQHF

V gene: TRBV5-5
clone size: -
J gene: TRBJ1-5
D gene: -
CDR3 DNA: TGTGCCAGCAGCTTTACAGGGAACAATCAGCCCCAGCATTTT
CDR3 protein: CASSFTGNNQPQHF

V gene: TRBV5-4
clone size: -
J gene: TRBJ2-5
D gene: -
CDR3 DNA: TGTGCCAGCAGACTCTCTCCAGCGGGCCAAGAGACCCAGTACTTC
CDR3 protein: CASRLSPAGQETQYF

V gene: TRBV5-1
clone size: -
J gene: TRBJ2-3
D gene: TRBD2
CDR3 DNA: TGCGCCAGCAGTTCCCGGTCGGCGGGGGGGCTCTCTGACACGCAGTATTTT
CDR3 protein: CASSSRSAGGLSDTQYF

V gene: TRBV19
clone size: once
J gene: TRBJ2-1
D gene: TRBD2
CDR3 DNA: TGTGCCAGTAGTATCGAACTAGCGGGGGGGGATGAGCAGTTCTTC
CDR3 protein: CASSIELAGGDEQFF

V gene: TRBV6-1
clone size: -
J gene: TRBJ1-5
D gene: -
CDR3 DNA: TGTGCCAGCAGTGATGTCATAAATCAGCCCCAGCATTTT
CDR3 protein: CASSDVINQPQHF

V gene: TRBV4-2
clone size: few
J gene: TRBJ1-5
D gene: -
CDR3 DNA: TGTGCCAGCAGCCCCCCTGAGAGCAATCAGCCCCAGCATTTT
CDR3 protein: CASSPPESNQPQHF

V gene: TRBV4-1
clone size: -
J gene: TRBJ1-5
D gene: -
CDR3 DNA: TGCGCCAGCAGCCAAGACGGGCAGGGCGATCAGCCCCAGCATTTT
CDR3 protein: CASSQDGQGDQPQHF

V gene: TRBV4-1
clone size: -
J gene: TRBJ1-6
D gene: -
CDR3 DNA: TGCGCCAGCAGCCAAGCCAGGGCGAGCTCCTATAATTCACCCCTCCACTTT
CDR3 protein: CASSQARASSYNSPLHF

V gene: TRBV10-1
clone size: -
J gene: TRBJ2-4
D gene: TRBD1
CDR3 DNA: TGCGCCAGCAGGGAAGGGACAGGGAGAAACATTCAGTACTTC
CDR3 protein: CASREGTGRNIQYF

V gene: TRBV6-5
clone size: -
J gene: TRBJ1-2
D gene: -
CDR3 DNA: TGTGCCAGCAGTTCCGGGACGGGCAGGGAGTACACCTTC
CDR3 protein: CASSSGTGREYTF

V gene: TRBV6-5
clone size: -
J gene: TRBJ1-5
D gene: -
CDR3 DNA: TGTGCCAGCGGGGTGCTGGGCAATCAGCCCCAGCATTTT
CDR3 protein: CASGVLGNQPQHF

V gene: TRBV29-1
clone size: few
J gene: TRBJ1-1
D gene: -
CDR3 DNA: TGCAGCGTTGAAGGGTTAGGGGCCACGAACACTGAAGCTTTCTTT
CDR3 protein: CSVEGLGATNTEAFF

V gene: TRBV19
clone size: -
J gene: TRBJ1-4
D gene: TRBD1
CDR3 DNA: TGTGCCAGTGGGTCAGGACAGGGCCATGAAAAACTGTTTTTT
CDR3 protein: CASGSGQGHEKLFF

V gene: TRBV10-1
clone size: -
J gene: TRBJ2-3
D gene: -
CDR3 DNA: TGCGCCAGCAGTCGCGGGGTTATCCAATCTACAGATACGCAGTATTTT
CDR3 protein: CASSRGVIQSTDTQYF

V gene: TRBV6-6
clone size: few
J gene: TRBJ2-1
D gene: -
CDR3 DNA: TGTGCCAGCAGACTCGGAGGGGGAGTGGCTCCTAATGAGCAGTTCTTC
CDR3 protein: CASRLGGGVAPNEQFF

V gene: TRBV24-1
clone size: once
J gene: TRBJ2-3
D gene: TRBD2
CDR3 DNA: TGTGCCACCAGTGCAAATCCAGCGGGGAGCACAGATACGCAGTATTTT
CDR3 protein: CATSANPAGSTDTQYF

V gene: TRBV5-1
clone size: -
J gene: TRBJ2-5
D gene: -
CDR3 DNA: TGCGCCAGCAGTAAAGGCAGGGGAGAGACCCAGTACTTC
CDR3 protein: CASSKGRGETQYF

V gene: TRBV6-5
clone size: -
J gene: TRBJ1-4
D gene: TRBD1
CDR3 DNA: TGTGCCAGCTGGGGCGGGACAGCGAATGAAAAACTGTTTTTT
CDR3 protein: CASWGGTANEKLFF

V gene: TRBV3-1/TRBV3-2
clone size: -
J gene: TRBJ1-2
D gene: TRBD1
CDR3 DNA: TGTGCCAGCAGCCCAAGGGACAGGGGTGGCTATGGCTACACCTTC
CDR3 protein: CASSPRDRGGYGYTF

V gene: TRBV29-1
clone size: -
J gene: TRBJ2-1
D gene: TRBD1
CDR3 DNA: TGCAGCGTTGAACGGGACAGGGATGGGGCTGAGCAGTTCTTC
CDR3 protein: CSVERDRDGAEQFF

V gene: TRBV7-2
clone size: -
J gene: TRBJ2-1
D gene: TRBD2
CDR3 DNA: TGTGCCAGCAGCCCATATAGCGGGGCGCAGTTCTTC
CDR3 protein: CASSPYSGAQFF

V gene: TRBV4-3
clone size: -
J gene: TRBJ1-2
D gene: -
CDR3 DNA: TGCGCCAGCAGCCAAGACATTTCGGGGATCGGTCCTAACTATGGCTACACCTTC
CDR3 protein: CASSQDISGIGPNYGYTF

V gene: TRBV19
clone size: -
J gene: TRBJ2-5
D gene: -
CDR3 DNA: TGTGCCAGTAGTATAGGGGCCGGACAGATCCAAGAGACCCAGTACTTC
CDR3 protein: CASSIGAGQIQETQYF

V gene: TRBV5-1
clone size: -
J gene: TRBJ1-1
D gene: -
CDR3 DNA: TGCGCCAGCAGCTTGGGGGCACAGGGAGAAGCTTTCTTT
CDR3 protein: CASSLGAQGEAFF

V gene: TRBV21-1
clone size: -
J gene: TRBJ2-1
D gene: -
CDR3 DNA: TGTGCCAGCAGCATTATAAGGGGGGGAGCGGACAATGAGCAGTTCTTC
CDR3 protein: CASSIIRGGADNEQFF

V gene: TRBV7-8
clone size: -
J gene: TRBJ2-3
D gene: -
CDR3 DNA: TGTGCCAGCAGCTTACTAGTGGAGCAAGATACGCAGTATTTT
CDR3 protein: CASSLLVEQDTQYF

V gene: TRBV28
clone size: -
J gene: TRBJ1-1
D gene: -
CDR3 DNA: TGTGCCAGCAACCCGCCAGGAGCAAACACTGAAGCTTTCTTT
CDR3 protein: CASNPPGANTEAFF

V gene: TRBV7-2
clone size: -
J gene: TRBJ1-1
D gene: TRBD1
CDR3 DNA: TGTGCCAGCAGCTTAAGTTACCCGGGACAGGGCACTGAAGCTTTCTTT
CDR3 protein: CASSLSYPGQGTEAFF

V gene: TRBV5-6
clone size: -
J gene: TRBJ1-1
D gene: TRBD1
CDR3 DNA: TGTGCCAGCAGCTTGACGGGGACAGGGGCGAATGAAGCTTTCTTT
CDR3 protein: CASSLTGTGANEAFF

V gene: TRBV5-1
clone size: -
J gene: TRBJ1-4
D gene: -
CDR3 DNA: TGCGCCAGCAGCTTGGCAGGGTTGGAAAAACTGTTTTTT
CDR3 protein: CASSLAGLEKLFF

V gene: TRBV20-1
clone size: -
J gene: TRBJ2-1
D gene: -
CDR3 DNA: TGCAGTGCTAGTCGAGAATCGAATGAGCAGTTCTTC
CDR3 protein: CSASRESNEQFF

V gene: TRBV9
clone size: -
J gene: TRBJ1-2
D gene: TRBD1
CDR3 DNA: TGTGCCAGCAGCGAGGGGGGGACAGGGGTTAACTATGGCTACACCTTC
CDR3 protein: CASSEGGTGVNYGYTF

V gene: TRBV4-1
clone size: -
J gene: TRBJ1-5
D gene: TRBD1
CDR3 DNA: TGCGCCAGCAGCCAAGATAAGCAGGGGGTATCCGGCTGGGGCAATCAGCCCCAGCATTTT
CDR3 protein: CASSQDKQGVSGWGNQPQHF

V gene: TRBV2
clone size: -
J gene: TRBJ2-1
D gene: -
CDR3 DNA: TGTGCCAGCAGTATACAGGGCTACGGTGAGCAGTTCTTC
CDR3 protein: CASSIQGYGEQFF

V gene: TRBV5-8
clone size: once
J gene: TRBJ2-5
D gene: TRBD2
CDR3 DNA: TGTGCCAGCCCCATACTAGCGGGGGGGCCAAACCAAGAGACCCAGTACTTC
CDR3 protein: CASPILAGGPNQETQYF

V gene: TRBV4-2
clone size: medium-sized
J gene: TRBJ2-3
D gene: -
CDR3 DNA: TGTGCCAGCAGCCAAGTAAATCTTCCTGCTACGCAGTATTTT
CDR3 protein: CASSQVNLPATQYF

V gene: TRBV6-5
clone size: -
J gene: TRBJ2-2
D gene: TRBD1
CDR3 DNA: TGTGCCAGCAGCTACGGACAGGGTATTGCCGGGGAGCTGTTTTTT
CDR3 protein: CASSYGQGIAGELFF

V gene: TRBV7-9
clone size: -
J gene: TRBJ2-1
D gene: TRBD2
CDR3 DNA: TGTGCCAGCAGCCCCTTGACTAGCTCCGATGAGCAGTTCTTC
CDR3 protein: CASSPLTSSDEQFF

V gene: TRBV6-5
clone size: -
J gene: TRBJ1-5
D gene: -
CDR3 DNA: TGTGCCAGCACCCCATCGGGGTTTGAGCCCCAGCATTTT
CDR3 protein: CASTPSGFEPQHF

V gene: TRBV30
clone size: -
J gene: TRBJ2-5
D gene: TRBD2
CDR3 DNA: TGTGCCTGGAGCGGACTAGCGGGGGGGCAGGAGACCCAGTACTTC
CDR3 protein: CAWSGLAGGQETQYF

V gene: TRBV9
clone size: -
J gene: TRBJ1-3
D gene: -
CDR3 DNA: TGTGCCAGCAGCGTATCCTCCGTTGGTCAAGGAAACACCATATATTTT
CDR3 protein: CASSVSSVGQGNTIYF

V gene: TRBV18
clone size: -
J gene: TRBJ2-2
D gene: -
CDR3 DNA: TGTGCCAGCTCACCCCAGGGGAACACCGGGGAGCTGTTTTTT
CDR3 protein: CASSPQGNTGELFF

V gene: TRBV5-1
clone size: -
J gene: TRBJ1-1
D gene: TRBD1
CDR3 DNA: TGCGCCAGCAGCTTGGTGGAGGGGGCAGCTGAAGCTTTCTTT
CDR3 protein: CASSLVEGAAEAFF